The 30 T cell receptor beta chains listed next were all sequenced from one sample in a study of post-analysis software for immune sequencing data. Study-level points and caveats: Comparison of patients with controls showed roughly five TRBV segments more frequent in patients, TRBV5-6, TRBV5-1 and TRBV20-1 among them.

No cognate antigen is known for these TCRs. Incorporated into the TCR beta cDNA libraries were unique molecular identifiers, which served to reduce PCR and sequencing biases. In TCRdb, the PCR reads were re-called with MiXCR into one record per CDR3 protein. The sample lists hundreds of thousands of distinct CDR3 sequences, around 60% occurring once. The sequencing sample was made of blood. The receptors here all came from a girl between 2 and 10 years old with multiple sclerosis.

This clonotype was counted a few times. The chain joins TRBV7-2 to TRBJ2-1, with 13 bases identical to TRBD2. The CDR3 sequence is 15 residues long. Trimming removed 6 bases from V and 7 bases from J; junction bases left unmatched: 6. Germline V gives CDR1 SGHTA, CDR2 FQGNSA. The CDR3 bases are TGTGCCAGCAGGCCACCGGGACTAGCGGGAAATGAGCAGTTCTTC. Its translation: CASRPPGLAGNEQFF. Drawing the rest from reference TRBV7-2 and TRBJ2-1, the complete variable domain is GAGVSQSPSNKVTEKGKDVELRCDPISGHTALYWYRQSLGQGLEFLIYFQGNSAPDKSGLPSDRFSAERTGGSVSTLTIQRTQQEDSAVYLCASRPPGLAGNEQFFGPGTRLTVL.

In its sample, this clonotype was seen many times. The junction departs from the called germline gene at one end, perhaps through a read error. The chain joins TRBV5-1 to TRBJ2-5; D unresolved. The germline gives CDR1 SGHRS, CDR2 YFSETQ. This CDR3 contains 13 residues. The CDR3 DNA reads TGTGCCAGCAGCTTAGGGCAGGAAGAGACCCAGTACTTC. As protein: CASSLGQEETQYF. Drawing the rest from reference TRBV5-1 and TRBJ2-5, the complete variable domain is KAGVTQTPRYLIKTRGQQVTLSCSPISGHRSVSWYQQTPGQGLQFLFEYFSETQRNKGNFPGRFSGRQFSNSRSEMNVSTLELGDSALYLCASSLGQEETQYFGPGTRLLVL.

This chain links TRBV10-3 with TRBJ2-1; a weak D match, TRBD2 (7 bases). The CDR3 loop spans 17 amino acids. In germline, CDR1 is ENHRY, CDR2 SYGVKD. The V end was cut by 5 bases, the J end by 8 bases, with 25 bases between. Here the CDR3 reads CAISPPVRGGLWDEQFF. CDR3 nucleotide sequence: TGTGCCATCAGTCCGCCCGTAAGGGGGGGGTTATGGGATGAGCAGTTCTTC.

The CDR3 bases are TGTGCCAGCTCACCGTCCGACAGGGGGGCCAATGAGCAGTTCTTC. The encoded protein is CASSPSDRGANEQFF. This chain connects TRBV18 to TRBJ2-1; 9 positions match TRBD1. The V gene end was trimmed by 3 bases and the J gene end by 6 bases; junction bases not matched to a gene: 6. This CDR3 contains 15 residues. Germline V gene sequence: CDR1 KGHSH, CDR2 LQKENI.

V is TRBV7-3 and J is TRBJ2-5; no definite D call. The CDR3 is made up of 15 amino acids. Germline-derived CDR1 and CDR2 are SGHTA and FQGTGA. V lost 5 bases and J 4 bases, leaving 17 bases between the germline ends. The CDR3, as DNA: TGTGCCAGCAGCCCACCGGATTCGGCCATAGAGACCCAGTACTTC. It yields the protein CASSPPDSAIETQYF.

J is TRBJ2-3 and V is TRBV5-1; 11 bases are shared with TRBD2. The V gene end was trimmed by 5 bases and the J gene end by 9 bases; junction bases not matched to a gene: 11. The CDR3 runs 15 residues. Germline V gene data show CDR1 as SGHRS and CDR2 as YFSETQ. CDR3 sequence (DNA): TGCGCCAGCAGTCCGACTAGCGGGATGATTGGCACGCAGTATTTT. Encoded protein: CASSPTSGMIGTQYF.

As DNA, the CDR3 is TGTGCCAGCAGTGGAGGGAGCGGGAGGGTCGCCTACGAGCAGTACTTC. This gives the protein CASSGGSGRVAYEQYF. This chain connects TRBV2 to TRBJ2-7, with 10 bases aligning to TRBD2. V was clipped by 4 bases and J by 2 bases; unmatched bases: 8. The CDR3 is 16 amino acids. Per germline, CDR1 SNHLY and CDR2 FYNNEI.

The chain has TRBV5-6 and TRBJ2-7; weak D call: TRBD1 (6 bases). There are 16 residues in the CDR3. CDR1 and CDR2 from the germline V gene are SGHDT and YYEEEE. V gave up 2 bases and J gave up 2 bases, with 17 bases separating them. The CDR3 DNA reads as TGTGCCAGCAGCTTTGAGGTTATCGACAGGACCTACGAGCAGTACTTC. Residues: CASSFEVIDRTYEQYF. Full variable domain (missing parts from reference TRBV5-6 and TRBJ2-7): DAGVTQSPTHLIKTRGQQVTLRCSPKSGHDTVSWYQQALGQGPQFIFQYYEEEERQRGNFPDRFSGHQFPNYSSELNVNALLLGDSALYLCASSFEVIDRTYEQYFGPGTRLTVT.

This rearrangement joins TRBV3-1 to TRBJ1-2, with D uncertain. The CDR3 length is 14 residues. CDR1 and CDR2 (germline): LGHDT, YNNKEL (reference sequence). V gave up 2 bases and J gave up 4 bases, with 11 bases separating them. The CDR3 DNA reads as TGTGCCAGCAGCCAAAGTGCAGGAACCTATGGCTACACCTTC. It is translated as CASSQSAGTYGYTF.

The chain uses TRBV20-1 and TRBJ1-1, with D unresolved. Looked up from germline, CDR1 is DFQATT and CDR2 is SNEGSKA (reference sequence). This CDR3 spans 14 amino acids. V lost 1 base and J 1 base, leaving 10 bases between the germline ends. CDR3 nucleotides: TGCAGTGCTAGAGGAGACGGTGCGAACACTGAAGCTTTCTTT. Protein sequence: CSARGDGANTEAFF.

The chain combines TRBV28 with TRBJ2-5; a possible D gene is TRBD2 (5 bases). This CDR3 has 16 amino acids. The V gene lost 5 bases and the J gene lost 5 bases, with 21 bases spanning the gap. The V gene's germline CDR1 is MDHEN and CDR2 SYDVKM. The CDR3 DNA reads as TGTGCCAGCAGTCCCATGGAGGAGTTCAGGAGGGAGACCCAGTACTTC. It is translated as CASSPMEEFRRETQYF.

V usage is TRBV20-1 and J usage is TRBJ2-7, with 9 bases that match TRBD1. Germline V gene lookup returns CDR1 DFQATT and CDR2 SNEGSKA (reference sequence). The CDR3 is 14 amino acids. V lost 1 base and J lost 7; bases outside the gene matches: 8. The CDR3 is CSARGRDRVGEQYF. In DNA form, the CDR3 reads TGCAGTGCTAGAGGGAGGGACAGGGTCGGGGAGCAGTACTTC.

J is TRBJ2-5 and V is TRBV29-1; 7 bases align to TRBD1. V shed 6 bases, J shed 5 bases, and the junction held 12 bases outside the gene matches. Germline-derived CDR1 and CDR2 are SQVTM and ANQGSEA. There are 14 residues in the CDR3. CDR3 DNA: TGCAGCGTCAGTCGGGACAGCCGTTTGGAGACCCAGTACTTC. It codes for CSVSRDSRLETQYF.

V usage is TRBV20-1 and J usage is TRBJ2-7, with D possibly matching TRBD2 (5 bases). The J call may be mistaken, given a closer DNA end match to TRBJ2-5. Germline V gives CDR1 DFQATT, CDR2 SNEGSKA (reference sequence). This CDR3 contains 13 residues. CDR3 DNA: TGCAGTGCTCCGGACTGGAGACAAGAGACCCAGTACTTC. Residues: CSAPDWRQETQYF.

The chain has TRBV20-1 and TRBJ2-1; D tentatively fits TRBD1 or TRBD2 (5 bases each). This CDR3 is built from 14 residues. The V gene's germline CDR1 is DFQATT and CDR2 SNEGSKA (reference sequence). V was shortened by 6 bases and J by 7 bases, with 19 bases between the two germline ends. CDR3 sequence: CSARAGALGNEQFF. Here the CDR3 DNA reads TGCAGTGCCCGGGCCGGGGCCCTCGGGAATGAGCAGTTCTTC.

The chain has TRBV5-6 and TRBJ2-1; possibly TRBD1 for D (7 bases). The CDR3 is 14 residues long. Germline CDR1 is SGHDT and CDR2 is YYEEEE. Between the trimmed V and J ends, which lost 0 bases and 8 bases, there was a span of 12 bases. The CDR3 protein is CASSLVGRGDEQFF. CDR3 DNA: TGTGCCAGCAGCTTGGTCGGCAGGGGGGATGAGCAGTTCTTC.

The rearrangement links TRBV12-3 or TRBV12-4 to TRBJ2-7; possible D gene TRBD2, 6 bases. The DNA end is more similar to TRBJ2-5, so the J call may be wrong. The CDR3 runs 15 residues. The DNA for the CDR3 is TGTGCCAGCAGTTCGAGCGGGCGGTGGGACGAGACCCAGTACTTC. It codes for CASSSSGRWDETQYF.

The gene calls are TRBV4-1 and TRBJ2-1, with 10 positions matching TRBD2. Looked up from germline, CDR1 is MGHRA and CDR2 is YSYEKL. The V segment lost 2 bases and the J segment 8 bases; nucleotides outside the gene matches: 12. The CDR3 runs to 17 residues. The chain's CDR3 is CASSQPRKREGHHEQFF. CDR3 bases: TGCGCCAGCAGCCAACCCCGTAAGCGGGAGGGCCATCATGAGCAGTTCTTC.

A few counts support this clonotype. The genes are TRBV28 and TRBJ2-1; TRBD2 might be the D (6 bases). The germline CDR1 and CDR2 sequences are MDHEN and SYDVKM. V lost 6 bases, J lost 6 bases, and 12 bases lay in between. This CDR3 has 13 amino acids. CDR3 protein: CASRGPTSNEQFF. CDR3 DNA: TGTGCCAGCAGGGGCCCGACTAGCAATGAGCAGTTCTTC.

This clonotype was seen a few times. V and J are TRBV7-3 and TRBJ2-5; no firm D call. The germline V gene has CDR1 SGHTA and CDR2 FQGTGA. The CDR3 extends over 15 amino acids. V dropped 1 base and J dropped 5 bases, with 14 bases sitting between them. CDR3 amino acids: CASSLIPGFVETQYF. CDR3 DNA sequence: TGTGCCAGCAGCTTAATCCCGGGTTTCGTGGAGACCCAGTACTTC.

This clonotype was picked up a small number of times. The V and J genes are TRBV5-1 and TRBJ1-5; D perhaps matches TRBD1 (5 bases). The CDR3 totals 15 residues. In germline, CDR1 is SGHRS, CDR2 YFSETQ. V was clipped by 4 bases and J by 8 bases, with 19 bases between them. This chain's CDR3 is CASSPSSRVSEPQHF. CDR3 DNA: TGCGCCAGCAGCCCCTCCTCCAGGGTTTCGGAGCCCCAGCATTTT. The full variable domain, with the rest looked up from reference TRBV5-1 and TRBJ1-5, is KAGVTQTPRYLIKTRGQQVTLSCSPISGHRSVSWYQQTPGQGLQFLFEYFSETQRNKGNFPGRFSGRQFSNSRSEMNVSTLELGDSALYLCASSPSSRVSEPQHFGDGTRLSIL.

This clonotype was seen repeatedly, ten times or more. The gene calls are TRBV12-3 or TRBV12-4 and TRBJ2-3, with TRBD1 identical over 8 bases. The J segment lost 4 bases and the V segment lost 6 bases, leaving 6 bases of the junction unmatched. The CDR3 runs 14 residues. Here the CDR3 reads CASSRGQGADTQYF. The CDR3 DNA follows: TGTGCCAGCAGCCGCGGACAGGGTGCAGATACGCAGTATTTT.

This clonotype was counted a single time. Relative to the germline gene, one junction end is altered; a read error may explain this. The rearrangement uses TRBV6-5 and TRBJ2-6; D is perhaps TRBD1 (5 bases). Germline V gene sequence: CDR1 MNHEY, CDR2 SVGAGI. CDR3 length: 13 residues. CDR3 protein: CASSYNGANVRTF. CDR3 nucleotides: TGTGCCAGCAGTTATAATGGGGCCAACGTCCGGACTTTC.

Remarks on this clonotype: This may stem from a read error, because a much larger clone lies one nucleotide away. The chain couples TRBV6-5 to TRBJ2-6; tentatively, D is TRBD1 (5 bases). Germline V CDR1 and CDR2: MNHEY, SVGAGI. This CDR3 is 14 amino acids long. In DNA, the CDR3 is TGTGCCAGCAGTTACAGCTCTGGGGCCAACGTCCGGACTTTC. Translation gives CASSYSSGANVRTF.

In its sample, this clonotype was seen a few times. The chain uses TRBV20-1 and TRBJ1-2; TRBD1 aligns across 9 bases. V shed 1 base, J shed 0 bases, and the junction held 9 bases outside the gene matches. The CDR3 is made up of 17 amino acids. Germline V gives CDR1 DFQATT, CDR2 SNEGSKA (reference sequence). In DNA form, the CDR3 reads TGCAGTGCTAGAGTCCGGGACAGGGCCAACTCTAACTATGGCTACACCTTC. As protein: CSARVRDRANSNYGYTF.

CDR3 DNA sequence: TGTGCCAGCACACCGGCGGGACGAGATTCACCCCTCCACTTT. Protein product: CASTPAGRDSPLHF. This chain links TRBV2 with TRBJ1-6; perhaps TRBD1 as D (5 bases). CDR1 is SNHLY, CDR2 FYNNEI, per germline. The CDR3 has 14 residues. V lost 7 bases, J lost 8 bases, and 15 bases lay in between.

The chain uses TRBV10-3 and TRBJ2-5; D remains ambiguous. Germline V gives CDR1 ENHRY, CDR2 SYGVKD. The V end was cut by 0 bases, the J end by 5 bases, with 22 bases between. This CDR3 comprises 18 residues. CDR3 DNA sequence: TGTGCCATCAGTGAGTCGAACATCCACCAGAGGAGAGGCGAGACCCAGTACTTC. Its protein is CAISESNIHQRRGETQYF.

V is TRBV6-6 and J is TRBJ1-5; D is unresolved. Between the trimmed V and J ends, which lost 4 bases and 7 bases, there was a span of 11 bases. Germline V gene lookup returns CDR1 MNHNY and CDR2 SVGAGI (reference sequence). The CDR3 is made up of 13 amino acids. The CDR3 coding sequence is TGTGCCAGCAGTTTTTGGGAGAACCAGCCCCAGCATTTT. It yields the protein CASSFWENQPQHF.

Turning to this clonotype: The junction does not match germline at one end; this may be a read error. The gene calls are TRBV5-1 and TRBJ2-4; D might be TRBD1 (5 bases). CDR1 and CDR2 (germline): SGHRS, YFSETQ. The CDR3 runs to 18 residues. Here the CDR3 reads CASSLVGAAASAENIQYF. In DNA form, the CDR3 reads TGCGCCAGCAGCTTGGTAGGGGCGGCTGCCTCAGCCGAAAACATTCAGTACTTC.

The chain couples TRBV25-1 to TRBJ2-5; the D is unclear. CDR1 MGHDK and CDR2 SYGVNS come from the germline V gene. This CDR3 is 15 amino acids long. Trimming took 3 bases from V and 3 from J, leaving 14 bases between them. The DNA for the CDR3 is TGTGCCAGCAGTGACGGCAGCTTACTAAAAGAGACCCAGTACTTC. This sequence encodes CASSDGSLLKETQYF.